What follows are 18 T cell receptor beta chains derived from one specimen sequenced in a study of CD8+ T cells in alopecia areata. Treatment here: oral pan-JAK inhibitor, 5-10 mg twice daily. Reverse transcribed after extraction, RNA yielded cDNA as the sequencing template. Method: immunoSEQ multiplex PCR; TCRdb's copy keeps in-frame clones and lacks some. The sample lists under 95,000 clones, 60% to 80% occurring once. Material: CD8+ T cells sorted from blood, obtained at week 44, from a patient treated with tofacitinib. The receptors come from a human donor with alopecia areata.

The chain uses TRBV6-1 and TRBJ2-2, with D maybe TRBD2 (5 bases). V was shortened by 8 bases and J by 7 bases, with 11 bases between the two germline ends. This CDR3 has 12 amino acids. Germline V gene data show CDR1 as MNHNS and CDR2 as SASEGT. CDR3 amino acids: CASGIRGGELFF. Here the CDR3 DNA reads TGTGCCAGCGGTATCCGGGGCGGGGAGCTGTTTTTT.

This chain links TRBV6-5 with TRBJ2-2; D is possibly TRBD2 (5 bases). This CDR3 region has 13 residues. V was trimmed by 7 bases and J by 8 bases, leaving 14 bases between them. Germline V gene data show CDR1 as MNHEY and CDR2 as SVGAGI. The CDR3 spells CASTAVTGGELFF. The CDR3 DNA reads as TGTGCCAGCACGGCAGTCACGGGGGGGGAGCTGTTTTTT.

The chain has TRBV4-3 and TRBJ2-3; unclear D gene. The CDR3 loop spans 14 amino acids. Trimming left V 0 bases short and J 0 bases short, with 4 bases between. Germline V lookup: CDR1 LGHNA, CDR2 YSLEER. CDR3 amino acids: CASSQDGSTDTQYF. CDR3 nucleotides: TGCGCCAGCAGCCAAGACGGTAGCACAGATACGCAGTATTTT.

CDR3 DNA: TGTGCCAGCAGCTTAGGGGAAGGGGTAGCAGATACGCAGTATTTT. Its protein is CASSLGEGVADTQYF. V gene TRBV7-3 combines with J gene TRBJ2-3, with TRBD1 as a possible D gene (5 bases). V was shortened by 2 bases and J by 4 bases, with 13 bases between the two germline ends. This CDR3 is built from 15 residues. Germline V gene sequence: CDR1 SGHTA, CDR2 FQGTGA.

This sequence joins TRBV30 and TRBJ1-1; unclear D gene. From germline, CDR1 is GTSNPN and CDR2 SVGIG (reference sequence). V lost 0 bases to trimming and J lost 1 base, with 6 bases between them. There are 13 residues in the CDR3. The CDR3 spells CAWSVQENTEAFF. CDR3 DNA sequence: TGTGCCTGGAGTGTACAAGAGAACACTGAAGCTTTCTTT. Full variable domain (rest looked up from reference TRBV30 and TRBJ1-1): SQTIHQWPATLVQPVGSPLSLECTVEGTSNPNLYWYRQAAGRGLQLLFYSVGIGQISSEVPQNLSASRPQDRQFILSSKKLLLSDSGFYLCAWSVQENTEAFFGQGTRLTVV.

The chain combines TRBV11-2 with TRBJ2-4; D unresolved. The ends were cut back, 7 bases at V and 6 bases at J, with 10 bases in the middle. The CDR3 totals 12 residues. The V gene's germline CDR1 is SGHAT and CDR2 FQNNGV. The CDR3 DNA reads as TGTGCCAGCACCCCTCGGGCAAACATTCAGTACTTC. Its translation: CASTPRANIQYF.

The rearrangement links TRBV30 to TRBJ1-2; no firm D call. Trimming shortened V by 7 bases and J by 3 bases, and 12 bases separated the two germline ends. CDR1 is GTSNPN and CDR2 is SVGIG in the germline V gene (reference sequence). CDR3 length: 12 amino acids. The CDR3 region has the DNA TGTGCCTCGGACGGTATCTACTATGGCTACACCTTC. It specifies CASDGIYYGYTF.

V and J are TRBV7-3 and TRBJ2-1, with TRBD2 matching 10 bases. V lost 2 bases, J lost 0 bases, and 19 bases stayed unmatched. Looked up from germline, CDR1 is SGHTA and CDR2 is FQGTGA. The CDR3 has 22 residues. Here the CDR3 reads CASSLERFNASGGLYSYNEQFF. Here the CDR3 DNA reads TGTGCCAGCAGCTTAGAAAGATTTAATGCTAGCGGGGGCCTCTACTCCTACAATGAGCAGTTCTTC.

The rearrangement joins TRBV29-1 to TRBJ1-1; D is unresolved. V lost 5 bases and J 4 bases, leaving 11 bases between the germline ends. Germline values: CDR1 SQVTM, CDR2 ANQGSEA. The CDR3 length is 12 residues. The CDR3 nucleotides are TGCAGCGTTTCACCGGGCCCCACTGAAGCTTTCTTT. Amino acids: CSVSPGPTEAFF. Looking up the rest from reference TRBV29-1 and TRBJ1-1 gives the full variable domain: SAVISQKPSRDICQRGTSLTIQCQVDSQVTMMFWYRQQPGQSLTLIATANQGSEATYESGFVIDKFPISRPNLTFSTLTVSNMSPEDSSIYLCSVSPGPTEAFFGQGTRLTVV.

The chain carries TRBV4-3 and TRBJ2-5, with D possibly TRBD2 on 5 matching bases. The ends were cut back, 0 bases at V and 2 bases at J, with 10 bases in the middle. The CDR3 contains 15 residues. CDR1 and CDR2 from the germline V gene are LGHNA and YSLEER. The DNA of the CDR3 is TGCGCCAGCAGCCAAGAGAGCGGAGAACAAGAGACCCAGTACTTC. It is translated as CASSQESGEQETQYF.

This chain joins TRBV27 and TRBJ1-4; D ambiguous. The CDR3 totals 14 residues. V was cut by 6 bases and J by 0 bases, with 8 bases left in between. Germline assignment: CDR1 MNHEY and CDR2 SMNVEV (reference sequence). The CDR3 DNA sequence: TGTGCCAGCAGGCCGGGGACAACTAATGAAAAACTGTTTTTT. Protein sequence: CASRPGTTNEKLFF. The whole variable domain, filled in from reference TRBV27 and TRBJ1-4, reads EAQVTQNPRYLITVTGKKLTVTCSQNMNHEYMSWYRQDPGLGLRQIYYSMNVEVTDKGDVPEGYKVSRKEKRNFPLILESPSPNQTSLYFCASRPGTTNEKLFFGSGTQLSVL.

The chain combines TRBV4-3 with TRBJ1-3; D ambiguous. The V end lost 0 bases, the J end lost 3 bases, and 9 bases lay between the germline ends. The CDR3 totals 15 residues. The germline CDR1 and CDR2 sequences are LGHNA and YSLEER. The CDR3 DNA reads as TGCGCCAGCAGCCAAGACATAGGGATTGGAAACACCATATATTTT. Protein sequence: CASSQDIGIGNTIYF.

The rearrangement uses TRBV4-3 and TRBJ1-2, with 7 bases identical to TRBD1. Germline V lookup: CDR1 LGHNA, CDR2 YSLEER. Trimming cost V 5 bases and J 7 bases; bases outside gene matches: 13. The CDR3 length is 15 residues. CDR3 amino acids: CASSLKQGFGGGYTF. For the CDR3, the DNA is TGCGCCAGCAGCTTGAAACAGGGGTTCGGTGGTGGCTACACCTTC.

V usage is TRBV4-3 and J usage is TRBJ2-7; D not resolved. This CDR3 has 14 amino acids. Germline CDR1 reads LGHNA; CDR2 reads YSLEER. V lost 3 bases, J lost 0 bases, and 9 bases lay in between. CDR3: CASSQAVGSYEQYF. CDR3 DNA: TGCGCCAGCAGCCAGGCTGTAGGCTCCTACGAGCAGTACTTC.

The chain carries TRBV6-5 and TRBJ1-6, with a tentative D call TRBD1 (5 bases). V was cut by 8 bases and J by 2 bases, with 10 bases left in between. CDR1 and CDR2 from the germline V gene are MNHEY and SVGAGI. The CDR3 is 14 amino acids. Here the CDR3 reads CASFTGPYNSPLHF. CDR3 nucleotides: TGTGCCAGCTTCACGGGACCCTATAATTCACCCCTCCACTTT.

This clone was observed a handful of times. The J gene is TRBJ2-3, the V gene TRBV7-2; D unclear. V gave up 1 base and J gave up 0 bases, with 5 bases separating them. The CDR3 loop spans 14 amino acids. Germline lookup yields CDR1 SGHTA and CDR2 FQGNSA. The CDR3 nucleotides are TGTGCCAGCAGCTTAGTGGGTAGCACAGATACGCAGTATTTT. This encodes CASSLVGSTDTQYF.

This clone has more than one count but fewer than ten. The CDR3 loop is CASSRELAGGRDTQYF. In DNA form, the CDR3 reads TGTGCCAGCAGCCGCGAACTAGCGGGGGGGCGAGATACGCAGTATTTT. The chain couples TRBV7-2 to TRBJ2-3; TRBD2 matches 13 bases. The J segment lost 5 bases and the V segment lost 5 bases, leaving 7 bases of the junction unmatched. CDR1 and CDR2 (germline): SGHTA, FQGNSA. The CDR3 extends over 16 amino acids. Supplemented by reference TRBV7-2 and TRBJ2-3, the full variable domain reads GAGVSQSPSNKVTEKGKDVELRCDPISGHTALYWYRQSLGQGLEFLIYFQGNSAPDKSGLPSDRFSAERTGGSVSTLTIQRTQQEDSAVYLCASSRELAGGRDTQYFGPGTRLTVL.

This clone was seen only a few times. The chain links TRBV14 to TRBJ1-6; D ambiguous. Trimming took off 4 bases at V and 11 bases at J, with 21 bases between the two ends. Germline V gene data show CDR1 as SGHDN and CDR2 as FVKESK. The CDR3 runs to 16 residues. This CDR3 is CASSRGTSIYPTPLHF. CDR3 in DNA: TGTGCCAGCAGCCGAGGCACCTCAATCTACCCAACACCCCTCCACTTT.